Listed below are T cell receptor beta chains from one sample, sequenced in a study of T cells expressing NK-cell markers. TCRdb re-called the 5' RACE reads and catalogs CDR3 proteins one per entry, DNA excluded. Recorded here are 400,000 to 450,000 distinct CDR3 sequences; the top ten clones represent 6% to 8%. The sequenced sample consisted of blood T cells: a sorted CD56 or NKG2C T cell subset, CD4+ or CD8+ T cells, or bulk PBMC T cells (not recorded which). The receptors derive from a woman aged 18 to 75 in good health. Each CDR3 is given with its conserved first and last residue.

J gene	V gene	CDR3 protein
TRBJ2-1	TRBV7-6	CASSLAQLTEQFF
TRBJ1-2	TRBV11-2	CASSSGTLRLGYTF
TRBJ2-1	TRBV15	CATSRGKGGGRDNEQFF
TRBJ2-3	TRBV6-5	CASSSPRGTPGDTQYF
TRBJ1-4	TRBV28	CASSPPGTGSGEKLFF
TRBJ1-2	TRBV6-6	CASRIDEGYGYTF
TRBJ2-2	TRBV12-5	CASAPPFLPGELFF
TRBJ1-2	TRBV12-3/TRBV12-4	CASSKARLQGLRGYTF
TRBJ2-7	TRBV19	CASSMGSGQTYEQYF
TRBJ1-1	TRBV10-3	CAISLGPSNTEAFF
TRBJ2-3	TRBV20-1	CSSEGARTDTQYF
TRBJ1-5	TRBV7-9	CASSLGPLGNQPQHF
TRBJ1-2	TRBV20-1	CSVTGTASGYTF
TRBJ2-3	TRBV5-1	CASSLDLGTDTQYF
TRBJ2-5	TRBV4-1	CASSQADLGLAGGPQYF
TRBJ2-5	TRBV7-9	CASSPLAGGRETQYF
TRBJ2-1	TRBV4-3	CASSPSGGSGGFYNEQFF
TRBJ2-5	TRBV3-1	CASSRVSGPQETQYF
TRBJ2-5	TRBV20-1	CSAEGGETQYF
TRBJ2-3	TRBV29-1	CSVWGQGADTQYF
TRBJ1-2	TRBV4-1	CASSQEVGQPVVNYGYTF
TRBJ1-2	TRBV12-5	CASGLGQNYGYTF
TRBJ2-3	TRBV27	CASSSTPRLATNRDTQYF
TRBJ2-3	TRBV4-2	CASSPASGRADTQYF
TRBJ2-3	TRBV3-1	CASSQVQRGTDTQYF
TRBJ2-7	TRBV20-1	CSARTVAAYEQYF
TRBJ1-4	TRBV5-4	CASSFQGHNEKLFF
TRBJ1-2	TRBV18	CASRGQRGYTF
TRBJ2-3	TRBV11-2	CASSLVTTDTQYF
TRBJ2-3	TRBV30	CAWSAGTSEDTDTQYF
TRBJ1-3	TRBV7-9	CASSPAGGSGNTIYF
TRBJ2-3	TRBV12-3/TRBV12-4	CASSLLSDTQYF
TRBJ1-1	TRBV30	CAWSVYSSRAFF
TRBJ2-3	TRBV4-1	CASSQEGILAGFGEDTQYF
TRBJ2-6	TRBV3-1	CASTLLLSGANVLTF
TRBJ1-1	TRBV24-1	CATRKTGDTEAFF
TRBJ1-1	TRBV12-3/TRBV12-4	CASTLGEKAFF
TRBJ2-5	TRBV12-3/TRBV12-4	CASSPQLAQETQYF
TRBJ2-6	TRBV9	CASGDRSNVLTF
TRBJ2-1	TRBV5-6	CASSPGTSGGSGEQFF
TRBJ1-2	TRBV14	CASRPGGFPSSASGYTF
TRBJ1-5	TRBV20-1	CSANRVSNQPQHF
TRBJ2-4	TRBV20-1	CSARLGLVNIQYF
TRBJ2-7	TRBV28	CASLGVLGQGDYEQYF
TRBJ1-4	TRBV7-2	CASSPRRNEKLFF
TRBJ2-5	TRBV6-1	CASSDPDGARTQYF
TRBJ2-5	TRBV9	CASSGPGGGPPQETQYF
TRBJ2-2	TRBV7-2	CASSVRLGAGELFF
TRBJ2-4	TRBV28	CASSLPEIAKNIQYF
TRBJ2-7	TRBV27	CASWGGRVSYEQYF
TRBJ2-7	TRBV10-3	CAISESSTRYEQYF
TRBJ2-2	TRBV19	CASRRTGSNTGELFF
TRBJ2-7	TRBV18	CASSPGMGRNYEQYF
TRBJ2-1	TRBV7-3	CASSLGLAGGNEQFF
TRBJ2-3	TRBV4-3	CASSHGLGGGTDTQYF
TRBJ2-1	TRBV3-1	CASSQDVGGINEQFF